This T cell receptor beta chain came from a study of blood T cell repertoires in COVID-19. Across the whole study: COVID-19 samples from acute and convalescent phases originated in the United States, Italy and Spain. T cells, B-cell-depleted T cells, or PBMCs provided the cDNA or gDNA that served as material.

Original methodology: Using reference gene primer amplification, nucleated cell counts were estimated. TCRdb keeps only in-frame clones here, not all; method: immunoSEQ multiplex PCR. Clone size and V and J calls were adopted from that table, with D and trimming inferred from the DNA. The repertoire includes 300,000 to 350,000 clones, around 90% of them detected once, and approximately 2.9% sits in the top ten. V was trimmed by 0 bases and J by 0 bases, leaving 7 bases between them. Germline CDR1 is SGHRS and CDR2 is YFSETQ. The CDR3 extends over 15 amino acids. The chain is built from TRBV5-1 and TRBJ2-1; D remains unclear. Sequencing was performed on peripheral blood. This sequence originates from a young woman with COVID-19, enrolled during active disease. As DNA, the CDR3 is TGCGCCAGCAGCTTGGATGCGGACTCCTACAATGAGCAGTTCTTC. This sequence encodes CASSLDADSYNEQFF.